The rows below give T cell receptor beta chains drawn from one sample of a study of blood T cell repertoires in COVID-19. Profiled with immunoSEQ multiplex PCR; TCRdb holds only in-frame clones, not every one. Of approximately 300,000 clones in the sample, roughly 91% are singletons; the top ten hold 1%. The sample consisted of peripheral blood. The source is a man aged 50 or older with active or convalescent COVID-19. The CDR3 runs from the conserved cysteine through the conserved F or W. D genes are given only for firm matches. A clone size is listed for some rows: how often the clone was seen (once, few, many), or a class if it is expanded.

clone size: -; J gene: TRBJ2-5; D gene: TRBD2; V gene: TRBV6-5; CDR3 protein: CASSYSPGGPQTQYF; CDR3 DNA: TGTGCCAGCAGTTACTCACCGGGAGGGCCACAGACCCAGTACTTC
clone size: -; J gene: TRBJ2-5; D gene: TRBD1; V gene: TRBV5-1; CDR3 protein: CASSRTGQETQYF; CDR3 DNA: TGCGCCAGCAGCCGGACAGGCCAAGAGACCCAGTACTTC
clone size: -; J gene: TRBJ1-1; D gene: -; V gene: TRBV5-1; CDR3 protein: CASSFGEVNTEAFF; CDR3 DNA: TGCGCCAGCAGCTTTGGGGAGGTGAACACTGAAGCTTTCTTT
clone size: -; J gene: TRBJ2-5; D gene: TRBD1; V gene: TRBV5-4; CDR3 protein: CASTDGQGNSETQYF; CDR3 DNA: TGTGCCAGCACCGACGGACAGGGGAATAGTGAGACCCAGTACTTC
clone size: once; J gene: TRBJ1-5; D gene: TRBD1; V gene: TRBV6-5; CDR3 protein: CASSYSGPGGNQPQHF; CDR3 DNA: TGTGCCAGCAGTTACTCGGGACCAGGGGGGAATCAGCCCCAGCATTTT
clone size: -; J gene: TRBJ1-2; D gene: -; V gene: TRBV2; CDR3 protein: CASSVGLIDGYTF; CDR3 DNA: TGTGCCAGCAGTGTGGGGCTCATAGATGGCTACACCTTC
clone size: -; J gene: TRBJ1-2; D gene: -; V gene: TRBV18; CDR3 protein: CASSPGAPGMGNYGYTF; CDR3 DNA: TGTGCCAGCTCACCAGGCGCGCCAGGGATGGGTAACTATGGCTACACCTTC
clone size: -; J gene: TRBJ2-7; D gene: -; V gene: TRBV27; CDR3 protein: CASSFRQGGYEQYF; CDR3 DNA: TGTGCCAGCAGTTTTCGGCAGGGGGGCTACGAGCAGTACTTC
clone size: once; J gene: TRBJ2-1; D gene: -; V gene: TRBV5-1; CDR3 protein: CASSLDVDSSYNEQFF; CDR3 DNA: TGCGCCAGCAGCTTGGACGTTGATAGCTCCTACAATGAGCAGTTCTTC
clone size: -; J gene: TRBJ2-7; D gene: TRBD1; V gene: TRBV25-1; CDR3 protein: CASSNTGQYEQYF; CDR3 DNA: TGTGCCAGCAGTAACACGGGACAGTACGAGCAGTACTTC
clone size: -; J gene: TRBJ1-6; D gene: TRBD1; V gene: TRBV5-5; CDR3 protein: CASSSRQGNTSPLHF; CDR3 DNA: TGTGCCAGCAGCTCCCGACAGGGGAACACTTCACCCCTCCACTTT
clone size: -; J gene: TRBJ2-1; D gene: TRBD1; V gene: TRBV5-1; CDR3 protein: CASSLLPLGQGSYEQFF; CDR3 DNA: TGCGCCAGCAGCTTGCTTCCGTTGGGACAGGGTAGTTATGAGCAGTTCTTC
clone size: -; J gene: TRBJ2-7; D gene: -; V gene: TRBV28; CDR3 protein: CASSGTYEQYF; CDR3 DNA: TGTGCCAGCAGCGGGACCTACGAGCAGTACTTC
clone size: -; J gene: TRBJ2-1; D gene: -; V gene: TRBV20-1; CDR3 protein: CSASLAGRMNNEQFF; CDR3 DNA: TGCAGTGCTAGTTTGGCGGGGCGTATGAACAATGAGCAGTTCTTC
clone size: once; J gene: TRBJ1-4; D gene: TRBD1; V gene: TRBV18; CDR3 protein: CASTWTGVNEKLFF; CDR3 DNA: TGTGCCAGCACGTGGACAGGAGTTAATGAAAAACTGTTTTTT
clone size: -; J gene: TRBJ1-1; D gene: -; V gene: TRBV9; CDR3 protein: CASSASSSSTEAFF; CDR3 DNA: TGTGCCAGCAGCGCGTCCTCGTCGAGCACTGAAGCTTTCTTT
clone size: -; J gene: TRBJ2-1; D gene: -; V gene: TRBV6-5; CDR3 protein: CASSYSGVRANEQFF; CDR3 DNA: TGTGCCAGCAGTTACTCAGGGGTCCGTGCCAATGAGCAGTTCTTC
clone size: -; J gene: TRBJ2-3; D gene: TRBD1; V gene: TRBV5-1; CDR3 protein: CASSSRPGGYTDTQYF; CDR3 DNA: TGCGCCAGCAGCTCCAGACCAGGGGGCTACACAGATACGCAGTATTTT
clone size: -; J gene: TRBJ2-2; D gene: TRBD2; V gene: TRBV29-1; CDR3 protein: CSGTSGGAGTGELFF; CDR3 DNA: TGCAGCGGGACTAGCGGGGGGGCCGGCACCGGGGAGCTGTTTTTT
clone size: -; J gene: TRBJ2-7; D gene: -; V gene: TRBV15; CDR3 protein: CATSRDGVQSHYEQYF; CDR3 DNA: TGTGCCACCAGCAGAGACGGGGTCCAATCCCACTACGAGCAGTACTTC
clone size: -; J gene: TRBJ1-4; D gene: TRBD1; V gene: TRBV28; CDR3 protein: CASSQGALNEKLFF; CDR3 DNA: TGTGCCAGCAGTCAGGGGGCTCTCAATGAAAAACTGTTTTTT
clone size: -; J gene: TRBJ2-3; D gene: TRBD1; V gene: TRBV2; CDR3 protein: CASSGLDRGNTDTQYF; CDR3 DNA: TGTGCCAGCAGTGGATTGGACAGGGGAAACACAGATACGCAGTATTTT
clone size: -; J gene: TRBJ2-1; D gene: TRBD1; V gene: TRBV2; CDR3 protein: CASSGDRGGFF; CDR3 DNA: TGTGCCAGCAGTGGGGACAGGGGTGGGTTCTTC
clone size: -; J gene: TRBJ1-4; D gene: -; V gene: TRBV4-1; CDR3 protein: CASSRSGESEKLFF; CDR3 DNA: TGCGCCAGCAGTCGAAGCGGGGAGAGCGAAAAACTGTTTTTT
clone size: -; J gene: TRBJ2-6; D gene: -; V gene: TRBV4-1; CDR3 protein: CASSQERSSGANVLTF; CDR3 DNA: TGCGCCAGCAGCCAAGAACGCAGCTCTGGGGCCAACGTCCTGACTTTC
clone size: -; J gene: TRBJ1-2; D gene: -; V gene: TRBV19; CDR3 protein: CASSIDGGADYGYTF; CDR3 DNA: TGTGCCAGTAGTATAGACGGCGGGGCAGACTATGGCTACACCTTC
clone size: once; J gene: TRBJ1-2; D gene: TRBD1; V gene: TRBV28; CDR3 protein: CASSPGTGFYGYTF; CDR3 DNA: TGTGCCAGCAGTCCCGGGACAGGTTTCTATGGCTACACCTTC
clone size: -; J gene: TRBJ2-5; D gene: TRBD2; V gene: TRBV29-1; CDR3 protein: CSAGPGGGETQYF; CDR3 DNA: TGCAGCGCTGGGCCGGGAGGAGGGGAGACCCAGTACTTC
clone size: few; J gene: TRBJ1-1; D gene: TRBD1; V gene: TRBV19; CDR3 protein: CASSGDSGRTEAFF; CDR3 DNA: TGTGCCAGTAGCGGGGACAGCGGTCGGACTGAAGCTTTCTTT
clone size: -; J gene: TRBJ1-2; D gene: TRBD1; V gene: TRBV10-3; CDR3 protein: CAIRKQGESGYTF; CDR3 DNA: TGTGCCATCAGAAAACAGGGGGAATCTGGCTACACCTTC
clone size: -; J gene: TRBJ1-1; D gene: -; V gene: TRBV7-8; CDR3 protein: CATSAGLDTEAFF; CDR3 DNA: TGTGCCACAAGTGCAGGGTTGGACACTGAAGCTTTCTTT
clone size: -; J gene: TRBJ1-1; D gene: TRBD1; V gene: TRBV5-1; CDR3 protein: CASSLTGLVTEAFF; CDR3 DNA: TGCGCCAGCAGCCTGACAGGGTTAGTCACTGAAGCTTTCTTT
clone size: once; J gene: TRBJ2-7; D gene: TRBD1; V gene: TRBV28; CDR3 protein: CASSLTGTGSYEQYF; CDR3 DNA: TGTGCCAGCAGTTTAACCGGGACAGGGTCCTACGAGCAGTACTTC
clone size: -; J gene: TRBJ1-2; D gene: -; V gene: TRBV3-1/TRBV3-2; CDR3 protein: CASSQEQGYGYTF; CDR3 DNA: TGTGCCAGCAGCCAAGAACAGGGCTATGGCTACACCTTC
clone size: few; J gene: TRBJ2-7; D gene: TRBD2; V gene: TRBV18; CDR3 protein: CASSPTSGGAYEQYF; CDR3 DNA: TGTGCCAGCTCACCGACTAGCGGGGGGGCCTACGAGCAGTACTTC
clone size: -; J gene: TRBJ1-3; D gene: -; V gene: TRBV2; CDR3 protein: CASRGGFSGNTIYF; CDR3 DNA: TGTGCCAGCAGGGGGGGGTTCTCTGGAAACACCATATATTTT
clone size: -; J gene: TRBJ1-4; D gene: -; V gene: TRBV28; CDR3 protein: CASSSPSLTNEKLFF; CDR3 DNA: TGTGCCAGCAGTTCACCCAGTTTAACTAATGAAAAACTGTTTTTT
clone size: -; J gene: TRBJ1-2; D gene: -; V gene: TRBV6-1; CDR3 protein: CASSDRIGGYTF; CDR3 DNA: TGTGCCAGCAGTGACAGGATCGGTGGCTACACCTTC
clone size: -; J gene: TRBJ1-1; D gene: TRBD1; V gene: TRBV5-1; CDR3 protein: CASSLKSGGEAFF; CDR3 DNA: TGCGCCAGCAGCTTGAAATCAGGGGGCGAAGCTTTCTTT
clone size: -; J gene: TRBJ1-1; D gene: -; V gene: TRBV19; CDR3 protein: CASSITSEAFF; CDR3 DNA: TGTGCCAGTAGTATTACTTCTGAAGCTTTCTTT
clone size: once; J gene: TRBJ2-3; D gene: TRBD1; V gene: TRBV5-1; CDR3 protein: CASSTYGTATDTQYF; CDR3 DNA: TGCGCCAGCAGCACCTACGGGACAGCCACAGATACGCAGTATTTT
clone size: -; J gene: TRBJ2-2; D gene: TRBD1; V gene: TRBV2; CDR3 protein: CASRRGTGRGGELFF; CDR3 DNA: TGTGCCAGCAGGAGAGGGACAGGGCGAGGCGGGGAGCTGTTTTTT
clone size: -; J gene: TRBJ1-2; D gene: -; V gene: TRBV19; CDR3 protein: CASSMSDYGYTF; CDR3 DNA: TGTGCCAGTAGTATGAGTGACTATGGCTACACCTTC
clone size: -; J gene: TRBJ2-2; D gene: TRBD2; V gene: TRBV5-6; CDR3 protein: CASSLVGGRANTGELFF; CDR3 DNA: TGTGCCAGCAGCTTGGTTGGCGGGAGGGCGAACACCGGGGAGCTGTTTTTT
clone size: -; J gene: TRBJ1-6; D gene: -; V gene: TRBV2; CDR3 protein: CASSEFSSYNSPLHF; CDR3 DNA: TGTGCCAGCAGTGAATTTAGCTCCTATAATTCACCCCTCCACTTT
clone size: -; J gene: TRBJ2-3; D gene: -; V gene: TRBV13; CDR3 protein: CASSLVLAGQGDTQYF; CDR3 DNA: TGTGCCAGCAGCTTAGTCCTAGCGGGACAGGGGGATACGCAGTATTTT
clone size: -; J gene: TRBJ2-1; D gene: TRBD1; V gene: TRBV29-1; CDR3 protein: CSGEDRGNEQFF; CDR3 DNA: TGCAGCGGAGAGGACAGGGGCAATGAGCAGTTCTTC
clone size: few; J gene: TRBJ2-7; D gene: TRBD1; V gene: TRBV19; CDR3 protein: CASSFSGQGYYEQYF; CDR3 DNA: TGTGCCAGTAGTTTTTCGGGACAGGGTTACTACGAGCAGTACTTC
clone size: -; J gene: TRBJ1-2; D gene: TRBD1; V gene: TRBV5-1; CDR3 protein: CASSDPQGAGGYTF; CDR3 DNA: TGCGCCAGCAGCGACCCGCAGGGGGCGGGTGGCTACACCTTC
clone size: few; J gene: TRBJ2-7; D gene: -; V gene: TRBV4-3; CDR3 protein: CASSQDGYASAYEQYF; CDR3 DNA: TGCGCCAGCAGCCAAGATGGTTATGCCAGTGCCTACGAGCAGTACTTC
clone size: -; J gene: TRBJ1-6; D gene: TRBD1; V gene: TRBV2; CDR3 protein: CAGRQGTRLNSPLHF; CDR3 DNA: TGTGCCGGCAGACAGGGGACAAGGCTTAATTCACCCCTCCACTTT
clone size: -; J gene: TRBJ2-2; D gene: TRBD1; V gene: TRBV5-1; CDR3 protein: CASSLVGTGNTGELFF; CDR3 DNA: TGCGCCAGCAGCTTGGTAGGGACAGGGAACACCGGGGAGCTGTTTTTT
clone size: -; J gene: TRBJ1-3; D gene: TRBD1; V gene: TRBV7-6; CDR3 protein: CASSLVAGGSGNTIYF; CDR3 DNA: TGTGCCAGCAGCTTAGTGGCAGGGGGATCTGGAAACACCATATATTTT
clone size: -; J gene: TRBJ2-7; D gene: -; V gene: TRBV4-3; CDR3 protein: CASSPGTYEQYF; CDR3 DNA: TGCGCCAGCAGCCCCGGGACCTACGAGCAGTACTTC
clone size: -; J gene: TRBJ2-1; D gene: -; V gene: TRBV21-1; CDR3 protein: CASSKVGRRGGNEQFF; CDR3 DNA: TGTGCCAGCAGCAAAGTAGGACGGAGGGGAGGGAATGAGCAGTTCTTC
clone size: -; J gene: TRBJ2-1; D gene: TRBD2; V gene: TRBV25-1; CDR3 protein: CASSVERERYNEQFF; CDR3 DNA: TGTGCCAGCAGTGTAGAGCGGGAGAGGTACAATGAGCAGTTCTTC
clone size: once; J gene: TRBJ1-1; D gene: -; V gene: TRBV2; CDR3 protein: CASIGLGEAFF; CDR3 DNA: TGTGCCAGCATTGGGCTGGGCGAAGCTTTCTTT